This T cell receptor beta chain came from a study of identical twins. CDR1 and CDR2 from the germline V gene are SGHNT and YENEEA. The CDR3 is 15 amino acids. V was shortened by 1 base and J by 6 bases, with 16 bases between the two germline ends. TCRdb ran MiXCR on the 5' RACE reads and lists one entry per CDR3 protein. Of fewer than 350,000 distinct CDR3 sequences in the sample, less than 9% are singletons; the top ten hold around 2.1%. The same specimen was also included in a second study, on yellow fever vaccine responses in identical twins.

The chain couples TRBV11-3 to TRBJ2-7, with D unresolved. The sample consisted of memory (CD45RO+) T cells sorted from blood. This clonotype originated in a woman between 18 and 29 years old in good health. The CDR3 is CASSLVSPNMGEQYF. CDR3 sequence (DNA): TGTGCCAGCAGCTTAGTTTCCCCAAATATGGGCGAGCAGTACTTC.